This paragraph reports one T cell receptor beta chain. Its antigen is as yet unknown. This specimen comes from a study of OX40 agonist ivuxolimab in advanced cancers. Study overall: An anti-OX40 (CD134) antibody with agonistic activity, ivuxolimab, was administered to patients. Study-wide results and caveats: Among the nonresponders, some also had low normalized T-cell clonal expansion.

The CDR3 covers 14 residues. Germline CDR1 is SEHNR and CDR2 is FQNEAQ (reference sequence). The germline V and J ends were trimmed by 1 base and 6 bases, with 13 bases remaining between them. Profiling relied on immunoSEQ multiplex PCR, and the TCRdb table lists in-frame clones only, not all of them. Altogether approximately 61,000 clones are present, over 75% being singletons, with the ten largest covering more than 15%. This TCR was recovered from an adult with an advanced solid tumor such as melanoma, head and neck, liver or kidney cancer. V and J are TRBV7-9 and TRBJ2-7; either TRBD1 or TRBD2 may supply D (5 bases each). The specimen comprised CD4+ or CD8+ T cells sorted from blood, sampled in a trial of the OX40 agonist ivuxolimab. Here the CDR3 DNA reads TGTGCCAGCAGCTTAGGACACGGGGCGCGCGAGCAGTACTTC. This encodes CASSLGHGAREQYF.